This TCR beta chain comes out of a study of T cell repertoires in cytomegalovirus infection. Study details: CMV infection plus the matching HLA type was flagged by public TCR beta signatures.

TCRdb passed the reads through MiXCR, listing each CDR3 protein once. The data show roughly 990,000 distinct CDR3 sequences, around 31% seen once. Turning to this clonotype: What it binds is unknown.

Study-level points and caveats: The cumulative frequency of public TCR beta families distinguished individuals who carried CMV together with the relevant HLA.

The starting material was cultured CD8+ T cells from PBMCs, obtained from culture after CMV antigen stimulation. The receptor was isolated from a human donor in good health (CMV status not recorded). Some clones in this sample may be carry-over from other donors' samples.

CDR3 DNA sequence: TGTGCCAGCAGTTTAAGTGGACAGGGGTACTATGGCTACACCTTC. It codes for CASSLSGQGYYGYTF. The chain couples TRBV27 to TRBJ1-2; 9 nucleotides match TRBD1. V lost 2 bases, J lost 3 bases, and 4 bases stayed unmatched. Germline loops: CDR1 MNHEY, CDR2 SMNVEV (reference sequence). The CDR3 sequence is 15 residues long.